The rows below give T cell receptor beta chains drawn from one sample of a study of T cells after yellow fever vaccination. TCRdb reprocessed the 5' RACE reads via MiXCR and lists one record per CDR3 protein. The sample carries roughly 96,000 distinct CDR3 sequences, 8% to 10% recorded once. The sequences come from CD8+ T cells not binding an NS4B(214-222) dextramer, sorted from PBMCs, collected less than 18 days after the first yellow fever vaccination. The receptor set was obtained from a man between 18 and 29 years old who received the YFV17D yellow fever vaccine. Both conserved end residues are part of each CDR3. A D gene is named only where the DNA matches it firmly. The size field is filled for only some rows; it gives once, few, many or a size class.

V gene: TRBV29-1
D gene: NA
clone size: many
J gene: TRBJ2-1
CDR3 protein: CSVRDEGWVSYNEQFF
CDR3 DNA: TGCAGCGTCCGGGACGAAGGTTGGGTTTCCTACAATGAGCAGTTCTTC

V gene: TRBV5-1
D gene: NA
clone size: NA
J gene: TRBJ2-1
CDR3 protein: CASSLELGGGWNEQFF
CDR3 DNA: TGCGCCAGCAGCTTGGAATTGGGGGGGGGCTGGAATGAGCAGTTCTTC

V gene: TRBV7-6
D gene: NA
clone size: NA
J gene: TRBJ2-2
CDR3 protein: CASSLSDPGQLFF
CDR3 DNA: TGTGCCAGCAGCTTGTCTGACCCGGGTCAGCTGTTTTTT

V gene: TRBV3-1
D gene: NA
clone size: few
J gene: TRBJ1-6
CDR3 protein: CASSHLGVGNSPLHF
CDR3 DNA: TGTGCCAGCAGCCATCTTGGGGTGGGTAATTCACCCCTCCACTTT

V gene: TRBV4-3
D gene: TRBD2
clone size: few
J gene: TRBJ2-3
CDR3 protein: CASSQGGGADTQYF
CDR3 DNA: TGCGCCAGCAGCCAAGGGGGAGGGGCAGATACGCAGTATTTT

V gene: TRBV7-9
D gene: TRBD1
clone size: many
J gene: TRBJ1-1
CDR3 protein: CASSKGQAEAFF
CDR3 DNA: TGTGCCAGCAGCAAAGGACAGGCTGAAGCTTTCTTT

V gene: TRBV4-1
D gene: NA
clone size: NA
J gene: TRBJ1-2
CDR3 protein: CASSQETRKPRAQSYTF
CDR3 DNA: TGCGCCAGCAGCCAAGAGACCCGTAAACCCAGGGCCCAAAGCTACACCTTC

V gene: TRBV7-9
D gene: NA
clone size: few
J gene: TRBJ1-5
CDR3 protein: CASSPSAGQPQHF
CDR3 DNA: TGTGCCAGCAGCCCCAGCGCCGGTCAGCCCCAGCATTTT

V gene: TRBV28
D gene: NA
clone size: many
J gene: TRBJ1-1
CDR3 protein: CASSFFQNTEAFF
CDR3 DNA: TGTGCCAGCAGTTTCTTCCAGAACACTGAAGCTTTCTTT

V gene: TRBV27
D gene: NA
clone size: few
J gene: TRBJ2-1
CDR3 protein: CASSFRAYYNEQFF
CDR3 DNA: TGTGCCAGCAGTTTCCGGGCCTACTACAATGAGCAGTTCTTC

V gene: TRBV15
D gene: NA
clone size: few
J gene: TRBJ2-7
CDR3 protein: CATSRQVGEQYF
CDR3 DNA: TGTGCCACCAGCAGACAGGTGGGCGAGCAGTACTTC

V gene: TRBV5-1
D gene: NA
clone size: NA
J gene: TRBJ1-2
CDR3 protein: CASSSTPGGQRDYGYTF
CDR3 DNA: TGCGCCAGCAGCTCTACCCCCGGCGGACAGAGGGACTATGGCTACACCTTC

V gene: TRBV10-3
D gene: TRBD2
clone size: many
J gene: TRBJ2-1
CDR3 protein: CASSGGTYNEQFF
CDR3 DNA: TGTGCCAGTAGCGGGGGGACTTACAATGAGCAGTTCTTC

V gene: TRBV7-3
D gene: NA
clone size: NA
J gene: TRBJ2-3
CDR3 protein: CASSPQVASSTDTQYF
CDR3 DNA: TGTGCCAGCAGCCCCCAAGTCGCCTCTAGCACAGATACGCAGTATTTT

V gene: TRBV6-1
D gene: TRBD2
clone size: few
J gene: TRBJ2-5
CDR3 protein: CASSALERGQETQYF
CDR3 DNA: TGTGCCAGCAGTGCCCTCGAGCGGGGGCAAGAGACCCAGTACTTC

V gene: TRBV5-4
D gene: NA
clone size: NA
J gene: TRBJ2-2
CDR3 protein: CASSLGVIVGITGELFF
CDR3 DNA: TGTGCCAGCAGCTTGGGCGTTATCGTGGGAATAACCGGGGAGCTGTTTTTT

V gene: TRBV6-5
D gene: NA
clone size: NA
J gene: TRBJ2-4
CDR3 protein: CASSRASGGVTKNIQYF
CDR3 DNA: TGTGCCAGCAGTAGGGCCTCGGGGGGCGTAACCAAAAACATTCAGTACTTC

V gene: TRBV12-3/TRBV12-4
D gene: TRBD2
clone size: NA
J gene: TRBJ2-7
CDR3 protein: CASRVSGGGSYEQYF
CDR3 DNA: TGTGCCAGCAGAGTAAGCGGGGGAGGTTCCTACGAGCAGTACTTC

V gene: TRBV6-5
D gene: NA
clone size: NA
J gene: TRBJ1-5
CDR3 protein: CASSYSGGGQPQHF
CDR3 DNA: TGTGCCAGCAGTTACTCGGGGGGTGGGCAGCCCCAGCATTTT

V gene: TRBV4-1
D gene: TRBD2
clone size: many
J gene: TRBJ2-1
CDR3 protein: CASSQVRGAGNEQFF
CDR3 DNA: TGCGCCAGCAGCCAAGTGCGGGGGGCCGGGAATGAGCAGTTCTTC

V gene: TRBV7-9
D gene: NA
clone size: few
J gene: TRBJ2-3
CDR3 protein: CASRLPPDTQYF
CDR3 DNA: TGTGCCAGCAGGCTACCGCCCGATACGCAGTATTTT

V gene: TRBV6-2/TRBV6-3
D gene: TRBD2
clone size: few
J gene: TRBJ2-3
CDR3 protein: CASSFLAGTSTDTQYF
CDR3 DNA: TGTGCCAGCAGTTTTTTAGCGGGGACTAGCACAGATACGCAGTATTTT

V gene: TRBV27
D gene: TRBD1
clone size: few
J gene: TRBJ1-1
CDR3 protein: CASSFRDSFEAFF
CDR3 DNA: TGTGCCAGCAGTTTCAGGGACAGCTTTGAAGCTTTCTTT

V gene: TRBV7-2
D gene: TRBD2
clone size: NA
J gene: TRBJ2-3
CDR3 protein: CASSLVSSGDNTDTQYF
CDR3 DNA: TGTGCCAGCAGCTTAGTGTCTAGCGGGGATAACACAGATACGCAGTATTTT

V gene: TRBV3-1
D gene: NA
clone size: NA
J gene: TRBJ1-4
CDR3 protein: CASSQRPAVATNEKLFF
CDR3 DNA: TGTGCCAGCAGCCAACGTCCCGCAGTTGCAACTAATGAAAAACTGTTTTTT

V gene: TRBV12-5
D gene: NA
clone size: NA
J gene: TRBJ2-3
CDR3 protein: CASVWQAPSTDTQYF
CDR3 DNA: TGTGCTAGTGTATGGCAGGCTCCTAGCACAGATACGCAGTATTTT

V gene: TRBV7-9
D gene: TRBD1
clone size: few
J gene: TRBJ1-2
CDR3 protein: CASSPLPGTAYGYTF
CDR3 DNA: TGTGCCAGCAGCCCCCTCCCCGGGACAGCCTATGGCTACACCTTC

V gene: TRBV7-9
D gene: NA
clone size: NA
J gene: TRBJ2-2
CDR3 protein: CASSPDSRPGELFF
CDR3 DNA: TGTGCCAGCAGCCCGGACTCTCGGCCCGGGGAGCTGTTTTTT

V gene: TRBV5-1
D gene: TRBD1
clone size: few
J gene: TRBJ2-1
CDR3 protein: CASSLAGTGGRGEQFF
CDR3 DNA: TGCGCCAGCAGCTTGGCCGGGACAGGGGGCAGAGGTGAGCAGTTCTTC

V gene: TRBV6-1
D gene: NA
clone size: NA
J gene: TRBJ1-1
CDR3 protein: CASSEDSYTEAFF
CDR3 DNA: TGTGCCAGCAGTGAAGACAGTTACACTGAAGCTTTCTTT

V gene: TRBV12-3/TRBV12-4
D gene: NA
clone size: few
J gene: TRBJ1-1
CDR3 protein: CASSLLQGYTEAFF
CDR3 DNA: TGTGCCAGCAGTTTATTACAGGGCTATACTGAAGCTTTCTTT

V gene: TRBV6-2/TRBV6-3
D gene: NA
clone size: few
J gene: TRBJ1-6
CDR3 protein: CASRTARPGSSPLHF
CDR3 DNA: TGTGCCAGCAGGACCGCGAGACCGGGCAGTTCACCCCTCCACTTT

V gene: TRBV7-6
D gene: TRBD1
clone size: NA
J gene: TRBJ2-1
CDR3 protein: CASTSRDSSYNEQFF
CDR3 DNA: TGTGCCAGCACCTCCCGGGACAGCTCCTACAATGAGCAGTTCTTC

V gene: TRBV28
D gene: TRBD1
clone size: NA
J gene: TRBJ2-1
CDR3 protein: CAGSGQGIRDEQFF
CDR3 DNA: TGTGCCGGGTCGGGACAGGGGATTAGGGATGAGCAGTTCTTC

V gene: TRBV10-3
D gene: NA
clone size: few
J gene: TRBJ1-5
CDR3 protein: CAISESIEYGSNQPQHF
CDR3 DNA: TGTGCCATCAGTGAGTCGATTGAGTATGGGAGCAATCAGCCCCAGCATTTT

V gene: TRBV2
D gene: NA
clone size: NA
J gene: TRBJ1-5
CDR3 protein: CASSEINRGNQPQHF
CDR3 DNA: TGTGCCAGCAGCGAGATCAACAGGGGCAATCAGCCCCAGCATTTT

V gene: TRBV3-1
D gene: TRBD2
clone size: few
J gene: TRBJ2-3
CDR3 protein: CASSPSGGPTDTQYF
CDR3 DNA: TGTGCCAGCAGCCCTAGCGGGGGTCCCACAGATACGCAGTATTTT

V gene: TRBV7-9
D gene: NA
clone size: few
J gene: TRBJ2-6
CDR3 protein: CASSLGDTGANVLTF
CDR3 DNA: TGTGCCAGCAGCTTAGGGGACACTGGGGCCAACGTCCTGACTTTC

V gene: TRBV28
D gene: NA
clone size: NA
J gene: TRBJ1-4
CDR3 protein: CASSLRQFTNEKLFF
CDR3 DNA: TGTGCCAGCAGTTTAAGGCAGTTCACTAATGAAAAACTGTTTTTT

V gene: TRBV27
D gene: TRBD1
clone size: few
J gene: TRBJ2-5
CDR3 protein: CASSLNRGLETQYF
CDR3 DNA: TGTGCCAGCAGTCTCAACAGGGGGCTAGAGACCCAGTACTTC

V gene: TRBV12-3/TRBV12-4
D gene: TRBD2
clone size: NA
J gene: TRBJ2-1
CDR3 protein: CASCLQLTSGESSYNEQFF
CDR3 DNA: TGTGCCAGCTGTTTACAGCTGACTAGCGGGGAGAGCTCCTACAATGAGCAGTTCTTC

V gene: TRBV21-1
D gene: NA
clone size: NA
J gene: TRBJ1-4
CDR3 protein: CASSAAREKLFF
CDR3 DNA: TGTGCCAGCAGCGCAGCGAGAGAAAAACTGTTTTTT

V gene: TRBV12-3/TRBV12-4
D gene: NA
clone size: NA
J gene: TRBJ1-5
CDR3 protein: CASSFWDNQPQHF
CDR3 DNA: TGTGCCAGCAGTTTCTGGGACAATCAGCCCCAGCATTTT

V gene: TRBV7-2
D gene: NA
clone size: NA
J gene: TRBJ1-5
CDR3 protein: CASSLVLWEYGNQPQHF
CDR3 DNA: TGTGCCAGCAGCTTAGTCCTATGGGAATACGGCAATCAGCCCCAGCATTTT

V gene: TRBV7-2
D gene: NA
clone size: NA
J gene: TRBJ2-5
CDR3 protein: CASSESGPFSPAATQYF
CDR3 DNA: TGTGCCAGCAGCGAATCCGGCCCATTTTCTCCCGCCGCAACCCAGTACTTC

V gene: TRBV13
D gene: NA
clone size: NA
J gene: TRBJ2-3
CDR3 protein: CASSPAFSGLLDTQYF
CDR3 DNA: TGTGCCAGCAGCCCAGCGTTTAGCGGACTCTTGGATACGCAGTATTTT

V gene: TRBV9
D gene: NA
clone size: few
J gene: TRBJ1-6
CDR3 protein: CASSPEGSPLHF
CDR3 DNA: TGTGCCAGCAGCCCAGAGGGTTCACCCCTCCACTTT

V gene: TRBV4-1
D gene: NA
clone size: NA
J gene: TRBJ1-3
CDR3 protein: CASSHPTGWSGNTIYF
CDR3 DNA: TGCGCCAGCAGCCATCCGACAGGATGGTCTGGAAACACCATATATTTT

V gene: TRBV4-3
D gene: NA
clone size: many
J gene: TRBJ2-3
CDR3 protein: CASSLVPTDTQYF
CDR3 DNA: TGCGCCAGCAGCCTCGTGCCCACAGATACGCAGTATTTT

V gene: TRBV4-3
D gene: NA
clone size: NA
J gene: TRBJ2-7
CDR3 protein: CASSPSDFSAEQYF
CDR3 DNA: TGCGCCAGCAGCCCTTCCGATTTCTCGGCCGAGCAGTACTTC

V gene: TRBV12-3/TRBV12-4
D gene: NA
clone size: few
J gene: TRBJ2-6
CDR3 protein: CASSFEGAGANVLTF
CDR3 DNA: TGTGCCAGCAGTTTCGAGGGGGCTGGGGCCAACGTCCTGACTTTC